The 22 T cell receptor beta chains below were found in one sample sequenced in a study of shared clonotypes between healthy human individuals. Generated by immunoSEQ multiplex PCR, the TCRdb table keeps only in-frame clones and is missing some. The repertoire holds under 200,000 clones, with over 80% as singletons. The sequenced material came from naive CD4+ T cells sorted from blood. As to subset: CD45RA+ positively selected. These receptors came from a woman aged 25 to 39 in good health.

The J gene is TRBJ1-5, the V gene TRBV6-1; D is ambiguous. The V end lost 8 bases, the J end lost 0 bases, and 11 bases lay between the germline ends. This CDR3 region has 14 residues. From germline, CDR1 is MNHNS and CDR2 SASEGT. CDR3 DNA sequence: TGTGCCAGCGGGAAAACATATAGCAATCAGCCCCAGCATTTT. Its protein product is CASGKTYSNQPQHF.

The chain couples TRBV2 to TRBJ2-6; D is unresolved. Trimming cost V 6 bases and J 0 bases, with 9 bases left between them. The CDR3 extends over 15 amino acids. The germline CDR1 and CDR2 sequences are SNHLY and FYNNEI. The CDR3 is CASRQESSGANVLTF. The CDR3 DNA is TGTGCCAGCAGGCAAGAATCCTCTGGGGCCAACGTCCTGACTTTC.

This clone was counted between two and nine times. The genes are TRBV7-9 and TRBJ2-7, with D hard to call. This CDR3 region has 12 residues. Trimming stripped 3 bases from V and 3 bases from J, with 6 bases between. From germline, CDR1 is SEHNR and CDR2 FQNEAQ (reference sequence). In nucleotides, the CDR3 is TGTGCCAGCAGCTTTAGTGACTACGAGCAGTACTTC. Protein: CASSFSDYEQYF.

The chain has TRBV7-8 and TRBJ2-5; the D is unclear. TRBJ2-7 matches the DNA end more closely, so the J call is doubtful. Germline CDR1 is SGHVS and CDR2 is FQNEAQ. The CDR3 has 15 amino acids. CDR3: CASRFEETVTYEQYF. In nucleotides, the CDR3 is TGTGCCAGCAGATTCGAGGAGACGGTAACCTACGAGCAGTACTTC.

This chain links TRBV30 with TRBJ1-4; D remains unclear. This CDR3 is built from 14 residues. V was shortened by 3 bases and J by 7 bases, with 15 bases between the two germline ends. CDR1 and CDR2 from the germline V gene are GTSNPN and SVGIG (reference sequence). DNA of the CDR3: TGTGCCTGGAGCCATTCCACCGGAAGTGAAAAACTGTTTTTT. Protein: CAWSHSTGSEKLFF.

The V call is TRBV9, the J call TRBJ1-3, with D unclear. Germline lookup yields CDR1 SGDLS and CDR2 YYNGEE. Trimming left V 7 bases short and J 4 bases short, with 18 bases between. This CDR3 comprises 15 residues. Here the CDR3 reads CASAVHWAVGNTIYF. CDR3 DNA sequence: TGTGCCAGCGCGGTCCATTGGGCAGTCGGAAACACCATATATTTT.

The chain couples TRBV4-1 to TRBJ1-3; D gene uncertain. V shed 2 bases and J shed 5 bases, with 13 bases lying between them. Germline V CDR1 and CDR2: MGHRA, YSYEKL. There are 15 residues in the CDR3. DNA for the CDR3: TGCGCCAGCAGCCAATTCGAGTCCGAGAGAAACACCATATATTTT. This gives the protein CASSQFESERNTIYF.

The rearrangement uses TRBV6-5 and TRBJ2-7, with a tentative D call TRBD2 (5 bases). The CDR3 contains 14 residues. The V gene lost 0 bases and the J gene lost 3 bases, with 9 bases spanning the gap. Germline CDR1 reads MNHEY; CDR2 reads SVGAGI. CDR3 region: CASSYSIEGYEQYF. In DNA form, the CDR3 reads TGTGCCAGCAGTTACTCGATTGAGGGCTACGAGCAGTACTTC.

V is TRBV28 and J is TRBJ2-5; the D gene could be TRBD1 or TRBD2 (6 bases each). Germline CDR1 MDHEN, CDR2 SYDVKM. The CDR3 is 13 residues long. V dropped 7 bases and J dropped 5 bases, with 14 bases sitting between them. In nucleotides, the CDR3 is TGTGCCAGCACCTGGGGGGCGAGGGAGACCCAGTACTTC. Translation gives CASTWGARETQYF. The variable domain in full, with the rest retrieved from reference TRBV28 and TRBJ2-5, is DVKVTQSSRYLVKRTGEKVFLECVQDMDHENMFWYRQDPGLGLRLIYFSYDVKMKEKGDIPEGYSVSREKKERFSLILESASTNQTSMYLCASTWGARETQYFGPGTRLLVL.

The V and J genes are TRBV28 and TRBJ1-1; D is ambiguous. CDR1 and CDR2 (germline): MDHEN, SYDVKM. V was cut by 4 bases and J by 6 bases, with 18 bases left in between. The CDR3 runs to 15 residues. This CDR3 is CASSSPSWQAAEAFF. The CDR3 DNA sequence: TGTGCCAGCAGTTCCCCATCTTGGCAGGCGGCTGAAGCTTTCTTT.

The chain carries TRBV6-1 and TRBJ2-7; TRBD2 matches 12 bases. Germline-derived CDR1 and CDR2 are MNHNS and SASEGT. Losses at the gene ends were 0 bases for V and 2 bases for J; bases not matched to a gene: 5. This CDR3 has 17 amino acids. In DNA form, the CDR3 reads TGTGCCAGCAGTGAAGCCTTCGGACTAGCGGGGCCCTACGAGCAGTACTTC. It codes for CASSEAFGLAGPYEQYF.

The V and J genes are TRBV5-4 and TRBJ1-1, with D tentatively TRBD1 (6 bases). Germline loops: CDR1 SGHNT, CDR2 YYREEE (reference sequence). V shed 0 bases and J shed 4 bases, with 10 bases lying between them. CDR3 length: 14 residues. CDR3: CASSLAGVSTEAFF. CDR3 DNA: TGTGCCAGCAGCTTGGCAGGGGTGAGCACTGAAGCTTTCTTT.

This clone has only a few counts. The gene calls are TRBV5-1 and TRBJ2-7; no reliable D call. Germline CDR1 reads SGHRS; CDR2 reads YFSETQ. V was clipped by 7 bases and J by 3 bases, with 17 bases between them. The CDR3 runs to 14 residues. The CDR3 sequence is CASRLTSANYEQYF. CDR3 bases: TGCGCCAGCCGACTTACGAGCGCAAACTACGAGCAGTACTTC.

This clone was observed a few times. This chain uses TRBV7-9 with TRBJ2-7; no clear D gene. Germline-derived CDR1 and CDR2 are SEHNR and FQNEAQ (reference sequence). Trimming took 5 bases from V and 2 from J, leaving 7 bases between them. This CDR3 is built from 12 residues. The CDR3 spells CASSVQTYEQYF. The CDR3 bases are TGTGCCAGCAGCGTCCAAACCTACGAGCAGTACTTC.

The chain uses TRBV5-5 and TRBJ1-2, with D uncertain. Germline CDR1 SGHKS, CDR2 YYEKEE (reference sequence). The CDR3 length is 14 residues. Between the trimmed V and J ends, which lost 1 base and 8 bases, there was a span of 15 bases. The chain's CDR3 is CASSLRRTGEGYTF. The CDR3 nucleotides are TGTGCCAGCAGCTTGAGGCGGACCGGGGAAGGCTACACCTTC. Combining the CDR3 with reference TRBV5-5 and TRBJ1-2 gives the whole variable domain DAGVTQSPTHLIKTRGQQVTLRCSPISGHKSVSWYQQVLGQGPQFIFQYYEKEERGRGNFPDRFSARQFPNYSSELNVNALLLGDSALYLCASSLRRTGEGYTFGSGTRLTVV.

This clone was counted only a few times. This rearrangement joins TRBV2 to TRBJ2-7; D possibly corresponds to TRBD1 (6 bases). V was clipped by 6 bases and J by 11 bases, with 14 bases between them. The CDR3 loop spans 11 amino acids. Looked up from germline, CDR1 is SNHLY and CDR2 is FYNNEI. Here the CDR3 reads CASRDPGVEYF. Written as DNA, the CDR3 is TGTGCCAGCAGGGATCCAGGGGTCGAGTACTTC. Full variable domain (remainder filled in from reference TRBV2 and TRBJ2-7): EPEVTQTPSHQVTQMGQEVILRCVPISNHLYFYWYRQILGQKVEFLVSFYNNEISEKSEIFDDQFSVERPDGSNFTLKIRSTKLEDSAMYFCASRDPGVEYFGPGTRLTVT.

This chain connects TRBV5-1 to TRBJ2-7, with a tentative D call TRBD1 (6 bases). This CDR3 region has 13 residues. V shed 4 bases and J shed 2 bases, with 10 bases lying between them. Looked up from germline, CDR1 is SGHRS and CDR2 is YFSETQ. The CDR3 loop reads CASSADRTYEQYF. The DNA for the CDR3 is TGCGCCAGCAGCGCGGACAGAACCTACGAGCAGTACTTC.

The chain combines TRBV30 with TRBJ2-1; D not resolved. V was clipped by 0 bases and J by 7 bases, with 4 bases between them. CDR1 is GTSNPN, CDR2 SVGIG, per germline (reference sequence). The CDR3 loop spans 11 amino acids. This CDR3 reads CAWSVLNEQFF. CDR3 nucleotides: TGTGCCTGGAGTGTACTTAATGAGCAGTTCTTC.

The chain uses TRBV28 and TRBJ2-7, with 8 positions matching TRBD1. This CDR3 has 13 residues. CDR1 and CDR2 from the germline V gene are MDHEN and SYDVKM. V shed 6 bases and J 5 bases; nucleotides not matched to a gene: 6. The CDR3 spells CASRNAGGDEQYF. DNA of the CDR3: TGTGCCAGCAGAAATGCAGGGGGCGACGAGCAGTACTTC.

This clone came up a few times. V and J are TRBV4-1 and TRBJ2-7; 12 bases are shared with TRBD2. CDR3 size: 16 residues. Germline values: CDR1 MGHRA, CDR2 YSYEKL. The junction had 4 bases not matched to a gene; V was cut back by 3 bases and J by 1 base. CDR3: CASSHRTSGASYEQYF. Written as DNA, the CDR3 is TGCGCCAGCAGCCACAGGACTAGCGGGGCGTCCTACGAGCAGTACTTC.

This rearrangement joins TRBV28 to TRBJ1-2, with 10 bases fitting TRBD1. The CDR3 spans 15 residues. V trimming: 4 bases; J trimming: 3 bases; junction bases outside the gene matches: 5. Germline CDR1 is MDHEN and CDR2 is SYDVKM. The CDR3 DNA is TGTGCCAGCAGTTCCGGGGACAGGGGCCACTATGGCTACACCTTC. Its translation is CASSSGDRGHYGYTF.

The chain combines TRBV9 with TRBJ2-4, with D tentatively TRBD2 (6 bases). The V gene lost 4 bases and the J gene lost 0 bases, with 8 bases spanning the gap. Per germline, CDR1 SGDLS and CDR2 YYNGEE. The CDR3 consists of 14 residues. The CDR3 DNA is TGTGCCAGCAGCCAGGGACTAGCCAAAAACATTCAGTACTTC. Translated: CASSQGLAKNIQYF.